These 14 T cell receptor beta chains came from one sample sequenced in a study of regulatory T cells in long-lasting Graves disease. Noted time point: newly diagnosed GD, antithyroid drugs for less than 3 months. Making the TCR library involved RNA that had been extracted from PBMCs. With iRepertoire HTBI primers and Arm-PCR of CDR3 regions, TCR beta libraries were built. MiXCR was run by TCRdb on the multiplex PCR reads, yielding one entry per CDR3 protein. The sample has approximately 250,000 distinct CDR3 sequences, around 18% seen once. The material was peripheral blood mononuclear cells (PBMCs), obtained at new diagnosis, from a patient treated with antithyroid drugs. The source of these receptors is a female donor with Graves disease.

This clonotype showed up just a few times. A much larger clone differs from this one at a single base, so this may be a read error. This chain connects TRBV18 to TRBJ2-5; D may be TRBD2 (5 bases). The CDR3 contains 13 residues. CDR1 and CDR2 from the germline V gene are KGHSH and LQKENI. Trimming stripped 3 bases from V and 5 bases from J, with 10 bases between. The CDR3 spells CASSPPPGETQYF. The DNA of the CDR3 is TGTGCCAGCTCACCCCCCCCGGGGGAGACCCAGTACTTC.

This clonotype was seen repeatedly, ten times or more. V and J are TRBV12-3 or TRBV12-4 and TRBJ1-6; D is unclear. Trimming removed 6 bases from V and 4 bases from J, with 10 bases in between. There are 14 residues in the CDR3. This CDR3 reads CASRDPGYNSPLHF. Here the CDR3 DNA reads TGTGCCAGCAGAGATCCGGGATATAATTCACCCCTCCACTTT.

The CDR3 here is CATRAGKTQYF. CDR3 bases: TGTGCCACCAGGGCCGGCAAGACCCAGTACTTC. The rearrangement uses TRBV6-1 and TRBJ2-5; tentative D call: TRBD1 (5 bases). In germline, CDR1 is MNHNS, CDR2 SASEGT. The length of the CDR3 is 11 residues. The V end lost 10 bases, the J end lost 6 bases, and 12 bases lay between the germline ends.

This clonotype was counted a few times. CDR3 nucleotides: TGTGCCAGCAGCTTTGTCGGAGATGGCGAGCAGTACTTC. It codes for CASSFVGDGEQYF. This chain links TRBV11-2 with TRBJ2-7; D not resolved. This CDR3 spans 13 amino acids. The V gene's germline CDR1 is SGHAT and CDR2 FQNNGV. Trimming shortened V by 3 bases and J by 6 bases, and 12 bases separated the two germline ends.

The sample holds many counts of this clonotype. The V and J genes are TRBV2 and TRBJ1-5, with D tentatively TRBD1 (6 bases). CDR1 and CDR2 (germline): SNHLY, FYNNEI. V lost 6 bases and J 8 bases, leaving 11 bases between the germline ends. The CDR3 is 12 amino acids. Here the CDR3 reads CASSQGWEPQHF. CDR3 bases: TGTGCCAGCAGCCAGGGGTGGGAGCCCCAGCATTTT.

Ten or more counts support this clonotype. CDR3 region: CASSPRRTGSSYEQYF. CDR3 DNA: TGTGCCAGCAGTCCACGTAGGACCGGGAGCTCCTACGAGCAGTACTTC. The chain uses TRBV6-1 and TRBJ2-7; tentative D call: TRBD2 (6 bases). Germline CDR1 is MNHNS and CDR2 is SASEGT. The CDR3 runs to 16 residues. V lost 5 bases, J lost 0 bases, and 17 bases lay in between.

This clonotype was detected only once. The V call is TRBV10-2, the J call TRBJ1-1, with D possibly TRBD1 on 6 matching bases. CDR1 is WSHSY, CDR2 SAAADI, per germline. Trimming left V 3 bases short and J 1 base short, with 12 bases between. The CDR3 totals 15 residues. CDR3 sequence reads: CASSEYPGQNTEAFF. CDR3 nucleotides: TGCGCCAGCAGTGAATATCCGGGACAGAACACTGAAGCTTTCTTT.

This clonotype was counted at least ten times. The chain recombines TRBV5-5 with TRBJ2-1, with TRBD2 matching over 12 bases. The CDR3 runs to 17 residues. Trimming at V came to 2 bases and at J to 4 bases, leaving 7 bases not matched to a gene. From germline, CDR1 is SGHKS and CDR2 YYEKEE (reference sequence). CDR3 sequence reads: CASSFILAGGSYNEQFF. For the CDR3, the DNA is TGTGCCAGCAGCTTCATACTAGCGGGGGGAAGTTACAATGAGCAGTTCTTC.

This clonotype was recorded at least ten times. The chain is built from TRBV27 and TRBJ2-3; 8 bases agree with TRBD2. The CDR3 covers 16 residues. In germline, CDR1 is MNHEY, CDR2 SMNVEV (reference sequence). Trimming removed 5 bases from V and 4 bases from J; junction bases left unmatched: 11. The CDR3 region is CASSLRASGSADTQYF. The CDR3 DNA reads as TGTGCCAGCAGTCTAAGGGCTAGCGGGTCCGCAGATACGCAGTATTTT.

To note about this clonotype: The junction departs from the called germline gene at one end, perhaps through a read error. The rearrangement uses TRBV18 and TRBJ2-5; a possible D gene is TRBD2 (5 bases). Germline-derived CDR1 and CDR2 are KGHSH and LQKENI. The CDR3 has 16 residues. The CDR3 loop is CASSPPSTILRETHYF. The CDR3, as DNA: TGTGCCAGCTCACCACCTTCGACTATCCTAAGGGAGACCCATTACTTC.

There are a few counts of this clonotype. The chain uses TRBV27 and TRBJ1-5; D not certain. The V end was cut by 4 bases, the J end by 6 bases, with 7 bases between. CDR3 size: 12 residues. Germline CDR1 MNHEY, CDR2 SMNVEV (reference sequence). The CDR3: CASSSGAQPQHF. The CDR3 DNA reads TGTGCCAGCAGTTCGGGTGCTCAGCCCCAGCATTTT.

This clonotype was counted many times. The chain uses TRBV28 and TRBJ2-3; D is undetermined. Deletions cut 2 bases from V and 1 base from J, with 13 bases between. This CDR3 comprises 16 residues. Germline V lookup: CDR1 MDHEN, CDR2 SYDVKM. The CDR3 sequence: CASSLISSWRTDTQYF. In nucleotides, the CDR3 is TGTGCCAGCAGTTTAATCTCTAGTTGGCGCACAGATACGCAGTATTTT.

The V gene is TRBV6-2 or TRBV6-3, the J gene TRBJ1-2, with D possibly matching TRBD1 (5 bases). CDR1 is MNHEY and CDR2 is SVGEGT in the germline V gene. Trimming cost V 5 bases and J 9 bases, with 22 bases left between them. This CDR3 comprises 15 residues. The CDR3 here is CASSPGRGHLGSYTF. The CDR3 nucleotides are TGTGCCAGCAGTCCCGGGAGGGGCCACTTGGGAAGCTACACCTTC.

CDR3 residues: CASSPPGQGREETQYF. CDR3 sequence (DNA): TGTGCCAGCTCACCACCGGGACAGGGGAGAGAGGAGACCCAGTACTTC. The rearrangement links TRBV18 to TRBJ2-5; 10 nucleotides line up with TRBD1. CDR3 length: 16 residues. V lost 0 bases and J lost 5; bases outside the gene matches: 6. The germline V gene encodes CDR1 KGHSH and CDR2 LQKENI. The variable domain in full, completed from reference TRBV18 and TRBJ2-5, reads NAGVMQNPRHLVRRRGQEARLRCSPMKGHSHVYWYRQLPEEGLKFMVYLQKENIIDESGMPKERFSAEFPKEGPSILRIQQVVRGDSAAYFCASSPPGQGREETQYFGPGTRLLVL.